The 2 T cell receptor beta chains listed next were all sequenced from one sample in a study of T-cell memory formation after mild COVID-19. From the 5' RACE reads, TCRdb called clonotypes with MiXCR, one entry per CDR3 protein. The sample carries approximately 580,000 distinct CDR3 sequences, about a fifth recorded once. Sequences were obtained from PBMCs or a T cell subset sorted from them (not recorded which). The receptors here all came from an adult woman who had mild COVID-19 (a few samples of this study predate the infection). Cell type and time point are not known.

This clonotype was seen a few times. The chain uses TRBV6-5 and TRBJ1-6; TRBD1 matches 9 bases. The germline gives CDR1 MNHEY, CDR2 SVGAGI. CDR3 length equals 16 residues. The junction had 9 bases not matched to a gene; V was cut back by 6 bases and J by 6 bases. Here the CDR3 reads CASSPGQGAINSPLHF. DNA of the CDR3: TGTGCCAGCAGCCCGGGACAGGGTGCGATTAATTCACCCCTCCACTTT.

CDR3 amino acids: CAIRGGTRSEQYF. The CDR3 nucleotides are TGTGCCATCAGGGGAGGTACCCGGAGCGAGCAGTACTTC. The chain joins TRBV10-3 to TRBJ2-7, with TRBD2 as a possible D gene (6 bases). CDR1 is ENHRY and CDR2 is SYGVKD in the germline V gene. The CDR3 is 13 amino acids. V was pared by 6 bases and J by 6 bases, with 15 bases between.